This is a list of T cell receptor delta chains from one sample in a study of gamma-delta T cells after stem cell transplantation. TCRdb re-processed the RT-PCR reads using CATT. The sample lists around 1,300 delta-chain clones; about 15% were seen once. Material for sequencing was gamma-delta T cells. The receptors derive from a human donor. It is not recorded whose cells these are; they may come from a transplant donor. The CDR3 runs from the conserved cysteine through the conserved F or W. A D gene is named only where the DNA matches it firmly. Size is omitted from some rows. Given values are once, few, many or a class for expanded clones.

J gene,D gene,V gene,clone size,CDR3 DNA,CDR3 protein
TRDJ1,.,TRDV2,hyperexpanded,TGTGCCTGTGACACCGTCCGGGATAAGAGGATGTACACCGATAAACTCATCTTT,CACDTVRDKRMYTDKLIF
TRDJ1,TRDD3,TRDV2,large,TGTGCCTGTGACACAGTACTGGGGGATACGGGGACCGATAAACTCATCTTT,CACDTVLGDTGTDKLIF
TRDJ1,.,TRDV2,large,TGTGCCTGTGACACCTGGGGTATAGAGGACGATAAACTCATCTTT,CACDTWGIEDDKLIF
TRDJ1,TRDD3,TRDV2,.,TGTGCCTGTGACACACTGGGGGACCCTGCCGACACCGATAAACTCATCTTT,CACDTLGDPADTDKLIF
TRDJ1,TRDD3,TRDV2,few,TGTGCCTGTGACACATCTTTGGGGGATGGGACGTACACCGATAAACTCATCTTT,CACDTSLGDGTYTDKLIF
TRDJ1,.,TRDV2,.,TGTGCCTGTGAGCTGGTGGGGGGACGGAACGATAAACTCATCTTT,CACELVGGRNDKLIF
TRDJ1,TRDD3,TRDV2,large,TGTGCCTGTGATCCCGTTACTACTGGGGGCCCCACTACCGATAAACTCATCTTT,CACDPVTTGGPTTDKLIF
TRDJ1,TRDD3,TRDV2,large,TGTGCCTGTGACACCGTAAAAGGAAAACTGGGGGATAAACCCGATAAACTCATCTTT,CACDTVKGKLGDKPDKLIF
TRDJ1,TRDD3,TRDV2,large,TGTGCCTGTGACACCGTACTGGGGGAACACCCCGCCGAAATCGATAAACTCATCTTT,CACDTVLGEHPAEIDKLIF
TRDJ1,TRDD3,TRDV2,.,TGTGCCTGTGACTTACTGGGGGATACGGGCCACACCGATAAACTCATCTTT,CACDLLGDTGHTDKLIF
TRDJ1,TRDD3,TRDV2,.,TGTGCCTGTGACACCGTCAATACTGGGGGATTGGCCCGCACCGATAAACTCATCTTT,CACDTVNTGGLARTDKLIF
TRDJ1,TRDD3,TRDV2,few,TGTGCCTGTGACCCGATTCCCCGCGTCGTACTGGGGGAAAACACCGATAAACTCATCTTT,CACDPIPRVVLGENTDKLIF
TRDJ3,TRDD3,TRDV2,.,TGTGCCTGTGACAATGTACTGGGGGGAGTGAGCTCCTGGGACACCCGACAGATGTTTTTC,CACDNVLGGVSSWDTRQMFF
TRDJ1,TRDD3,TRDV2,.,TGTGCCTGTGACACCGTGCTTCTGGGGGACCGTTACACCGATAAACTCATCTTT,CACDTVLLGDRYTDKLIF
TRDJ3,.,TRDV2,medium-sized,TGTGCCTGTGACGCCGCCGGATATAGGAGCTCCTGGGACACCCGACAGATGTTTTTC,CACDAAGYRSSWDTRQMFF
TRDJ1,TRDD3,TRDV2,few,TGTGCCTGTGACACCGTGAATGGGGGATCCCGAAGCCTGTACACCGATAAACTCATCTTT,CACDTVNGGSRSLYTDKLIF
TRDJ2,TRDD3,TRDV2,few,TGTGCCAGCTTCCCACTGGGGGATACAGCACAACTCTTCTTT,CASFPLGDTAQLFF
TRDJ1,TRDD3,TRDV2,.,TGTGCCTGTGACTATGTATCCCCCTTGAGTCTGGGGGATACGCTTCGGACCGATAAACTCATCTTT,CACDYVSPLSLGDTLRTDKLIF
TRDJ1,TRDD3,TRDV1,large,TGTGCTCTTGGGGACCTTCCACTCTCCCCTTTTCTGGGGGACCGTTACACCGATAAACTCATCTTT,CALGDLPLSPFLGDRYTDKLIF
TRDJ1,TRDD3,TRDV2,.,TGTGCCTGTGACAACCTAGGCTTCACTGGGGGATACGACACCGATAAACTCATCTTT,CACDNLGFTGGYDTDKLIF